The TCR beta chain described here comes from a study of beta chain features in type 1 diabetes. Regarding the study as a whole: Patients' naive, central memory and Treg TCRB repertoires seemed closer to one another than those of healthy donors. In cDNA sequencing, cells with high TCR expression could be over-represented.

The whole isolated RNA underwent reverse transcription, so sequencing captured expressed TCRB transcripts. The method was immunoSEQ multiplex PCR; TCRdb's version includes in-frame clones alone and lacks a portion of them. Of roughly 450,000 clones listed, roughly 14% are singletons. Trimming took 6 bases from V and 5 from J, leaving 8 bases between them. Germline values: CDR1 ENHRY, CDR2 SYGVKD. There are 12 residues in the CDR3. A CD45RO/CCR7/CD25/CD127/CD95/CD27 panel sorted naive, central memory, regulatory and stem cell-like memory CD4+ cells. This clone was detected a few times. The antigen is unknown.

The sequenced sample was naive CD4+ T cells from blood. The source is a man aged 25-45 years in good health. The chain combines TRBV10-3 with TRBJ2-1; D is unresolved. Written as DNA, the CDR3 is TGTGCCATCAGGTCCAGAGACAATGAGCAGTTCTTC. It encodes CAIRSRDNEQFF.